This TCR beta chain originates from a study of CD8+ T cells in alopecia areata. Background on the study: Treated patients received severity scores based on the percentage of scalp area affected. Whole-study results and caveats: Tofacitinib significantly lowered scalp clonality and expanded CD8+ clones among the top 100.

Isolated RNA was reverse transcribed into cDNA used as the sequencing template. The table came from immunoSEQ multiplex PCR; TCRdb's copy has only in-frame clones and leaves some out. The table shows 150,000 to 200,000 clones, with 58% occurring only once. Indicated treatment: oral pan-JAK inhibitor, 5-10 mg twice daily. In alopecia areata patients, both lesional scalp punch biopsies and peripheral blood were collected. The germline gives CDR1 SGHRS, CDR2 YFSETQ. This CDR3 region has 15 residues. The V end was cut by 0 bases, the J end by 1 base, with 11 bases between. About this clone itself: The antigen remains undetermined.

The J gene is TRBJ2-7, the V gene TRBV5-1; D gene unclear. This clonotype was sampled from a human donor with alopecia areata. Sequencing was performed on CD4+ T cells sorted from blood, taken at week 56, from a patient treated with tofacitinib. The CDR3 here is CASSLDSYLSYEQYF. The CDR3 DNA follows: TGCGCCAGCAGCTTGGACAGCTACCTTTCCTACGAGCAGTACTTC.